The clone carrying this T cell receptor (beta chain) was detected only a few times. The antigen is not known. V shed 8 bases and J 5 bases; nucleotides not matched to a gene: 16. This CDR3 is 17 amino acids long. Per germline, CDR1 SGHTA and CDR2 FQGTGA. TCRdb itself ran the 5' RACE reads through MiXCR, one entry per CDR3 protein. The repertoire holds 200,000 to 300,000 distinct CDR3 sequences, less than 7.5% seen once, with approximately 1% in the top ten. The entry originates in a study of T cells after yellow fever vaccination. Study-level points and caveats: Post-booster repertoires contained most primary-vaccination clones again (roughly 97% CD4, about 90% CD8).

J is TRBJ2-3 and V is TRBV7-3, with 10 bases that match TRBD2. The sequence was obtained from a man aged 25 to 40 who received the YFV17D yellow fever vaccine. This sample comprised CD4+ T cells sorted from PBMCs, obtained on the day of the yellow fever booster vaccination. DNA for the CDR3: TGTGCCAGCGCCTCTACGGGCGCTAGCGGGAGAGTAGATACGCAGTATTTT. It codes for CASASTGASGRVDTQYF.